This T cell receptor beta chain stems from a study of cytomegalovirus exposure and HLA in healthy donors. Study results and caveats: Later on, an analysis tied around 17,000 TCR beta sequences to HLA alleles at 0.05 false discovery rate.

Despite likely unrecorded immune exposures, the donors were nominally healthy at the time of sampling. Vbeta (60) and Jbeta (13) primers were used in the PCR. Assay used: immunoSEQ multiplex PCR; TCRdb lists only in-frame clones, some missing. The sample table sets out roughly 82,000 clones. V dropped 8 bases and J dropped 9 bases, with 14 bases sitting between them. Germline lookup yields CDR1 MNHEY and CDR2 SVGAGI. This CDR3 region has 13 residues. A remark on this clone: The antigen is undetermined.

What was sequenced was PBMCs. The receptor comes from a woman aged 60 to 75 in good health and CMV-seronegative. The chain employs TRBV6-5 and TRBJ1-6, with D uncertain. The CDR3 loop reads CASLQFRGSPLHF. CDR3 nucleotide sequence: TGTGCCAGCCTACAGTTCCGGGGTTCACCCCTCCACTTT.